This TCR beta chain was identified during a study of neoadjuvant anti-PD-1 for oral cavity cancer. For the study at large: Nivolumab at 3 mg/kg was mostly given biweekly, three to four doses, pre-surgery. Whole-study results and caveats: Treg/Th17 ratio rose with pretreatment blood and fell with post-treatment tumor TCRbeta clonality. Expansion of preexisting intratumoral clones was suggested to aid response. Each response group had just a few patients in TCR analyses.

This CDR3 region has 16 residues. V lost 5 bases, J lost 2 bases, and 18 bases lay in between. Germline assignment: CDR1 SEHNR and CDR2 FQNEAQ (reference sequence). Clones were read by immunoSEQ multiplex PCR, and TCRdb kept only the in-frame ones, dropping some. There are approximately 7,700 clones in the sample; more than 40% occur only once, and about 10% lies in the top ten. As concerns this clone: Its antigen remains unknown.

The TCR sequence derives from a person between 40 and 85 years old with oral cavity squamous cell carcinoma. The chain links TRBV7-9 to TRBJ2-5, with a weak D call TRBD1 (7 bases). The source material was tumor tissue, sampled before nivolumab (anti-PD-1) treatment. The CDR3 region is CASSPLGGRGQETQYF. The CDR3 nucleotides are TGTGCCAGCAGCCCCCTGGGGGGCAGGGGGCAAGAGACCCAGTACTTC. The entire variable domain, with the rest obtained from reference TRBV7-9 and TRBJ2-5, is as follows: DTGVSQNPRHKITKRGQNVTFRCDPISEHNRLYWYRQTLGQGPEFLTYFQNEAQLEKSRLLSDRFSAERPKGSFSTLEIQRTEQGDSAMYLCASSPLGGRGQETQYFGPGTRLLVL.